Listed below are T cell receptor beta chains from one sample, sequenced in a study of T cell repertoires in cytomegalovirus infection. A single record per CDR3 protein comes from TCRdb applying MiXCR to the reads. The profile covers about 150,000 distinct CDR3 sequences, with roughly a third appearing a single time and 45% to 55% taken by the ten largest. The antigens these receptors bind are not known. Sequencing used CD8+ T cells from cultured PBMCs, obtained from culture after CMV antigen stimulation. The receptor source for this set is a human donor in good health (CMV status not recorded). Some clones in this sample may be carry-over from other donors' samples. Both conserved end residues are trimmed from each CDR3. The order of the fields is J gene, V gene, CDR3 protein.

TRBJ1-1	TRBV20-1	SARDLSPEAF
TRBJ1-1	TRBV12-3/TRBV12-4	ASSLALLPTGPKTEAF
TRBJ1-6	TRBV7-2	ASSPGIGNSPLH
TRBJ2-2	TRBV6-6	ASSGGPPGTGELF
TRBJ2-5	TRBV12-3/TRBV12-4	ASSSAAGETQY
TRBJ1-1	TRBV6-5	ASSYFGDTEAF
TRBJ1-1	TRBV12-3/TRBV12-4	ASSSLPGVENTEAF
TRBJ1-1	TRBV2	ASTRPPEAF
TRBJ2-3	TRBV7-2	ASSLLAGGPKDTQY
TRBJ2-1	TRBV12-3/TRBV12-4	ASILGGGAYNEQF